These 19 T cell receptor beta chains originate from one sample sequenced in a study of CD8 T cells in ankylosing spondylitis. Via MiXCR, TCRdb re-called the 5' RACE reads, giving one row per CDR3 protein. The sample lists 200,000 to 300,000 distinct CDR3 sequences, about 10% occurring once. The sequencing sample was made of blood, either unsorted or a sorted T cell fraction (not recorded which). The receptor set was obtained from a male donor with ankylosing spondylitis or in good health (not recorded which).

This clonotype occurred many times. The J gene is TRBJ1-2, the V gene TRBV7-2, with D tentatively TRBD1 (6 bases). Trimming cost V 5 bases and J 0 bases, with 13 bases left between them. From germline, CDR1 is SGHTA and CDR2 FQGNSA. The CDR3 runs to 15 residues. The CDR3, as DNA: TGTGCCAGCAGCCCCCAGACAGGAACTAACTATGGCTACACCTTC. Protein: CASSPQTGTNYGYTF.

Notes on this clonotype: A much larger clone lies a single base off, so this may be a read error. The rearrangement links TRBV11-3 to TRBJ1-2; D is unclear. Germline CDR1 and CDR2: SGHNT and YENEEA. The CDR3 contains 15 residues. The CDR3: CAISLVTKVGSGYTF. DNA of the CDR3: TGTGCCATCAGCTTAGTAACTAAAGTGGGCTCTGGCTACACCTTC.

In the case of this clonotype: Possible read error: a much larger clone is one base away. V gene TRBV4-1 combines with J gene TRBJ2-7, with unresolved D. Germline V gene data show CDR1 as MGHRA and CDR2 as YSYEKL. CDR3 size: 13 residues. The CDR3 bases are TGCGCCAGCAACCAAGGTGTGGCATACGAGCAGTACTTC. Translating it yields CASNQGVAYEQYF.

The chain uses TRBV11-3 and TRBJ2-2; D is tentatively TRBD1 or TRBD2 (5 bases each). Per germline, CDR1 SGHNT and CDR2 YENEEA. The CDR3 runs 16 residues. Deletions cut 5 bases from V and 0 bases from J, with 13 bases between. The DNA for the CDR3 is TGTGCCAGCAGCCACGGGACGGATTCGAACACCGGGGAGCTGTTTTTT. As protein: CASSHGTDSNTGELFF. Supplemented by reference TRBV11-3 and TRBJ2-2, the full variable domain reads EAGVVQSPRYKIIEKKQPVAFWCNPISGHNTLYWYLQNLGQGPELLIRYENEEAVDDSQLPKDRFSAERLKGVDSTLKIQPAELGDSAVYLCASSHGTDSNTGELFFGEGSRLTVL.

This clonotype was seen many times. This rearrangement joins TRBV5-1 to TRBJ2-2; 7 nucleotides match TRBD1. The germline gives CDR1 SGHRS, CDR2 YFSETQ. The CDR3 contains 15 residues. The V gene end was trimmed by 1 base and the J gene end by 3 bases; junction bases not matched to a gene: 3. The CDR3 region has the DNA TGCGCCAGCAGCTTGCGAACAGGGGACACCGGGGAGCTGTTTTTT. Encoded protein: CASSLRTGDTGELFF.

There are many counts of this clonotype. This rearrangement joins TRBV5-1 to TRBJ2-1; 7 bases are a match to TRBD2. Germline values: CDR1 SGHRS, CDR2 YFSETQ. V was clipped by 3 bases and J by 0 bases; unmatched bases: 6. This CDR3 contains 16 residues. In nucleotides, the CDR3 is TGCGCCAGCAGCTCCGGCGGGAGAGGCTCCTACAATGAGCAGTTCTTC. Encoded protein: CASSSGGRGSYNEQFF.

CDR3 residues: CAISEGPLVDTEAFF. The CDR3 DNA reads as TGTGCCATCAGTGAAGGACCGCTAGTGGACACTGAAGCTTTCTTT. The chain joins TRBV10-3 to TRBJ1-1; D unclear. The CDR3 loop spans 15 amino acids. Trimming shortened V by 3 bases and J by 3 bases, and 14 bases separated the two germline ends. Germline-derived CDR1 and CDR2 are ENHRY and SYGVKD.

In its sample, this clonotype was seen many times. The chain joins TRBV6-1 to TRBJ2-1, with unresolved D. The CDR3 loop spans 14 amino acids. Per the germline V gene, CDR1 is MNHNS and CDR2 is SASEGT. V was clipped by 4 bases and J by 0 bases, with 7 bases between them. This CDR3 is CASSAMGSYNEQFF. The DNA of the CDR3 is TGTGCCAGCAGTGCCATGGGCTCCTACAATGAGCAGTTCTTC.

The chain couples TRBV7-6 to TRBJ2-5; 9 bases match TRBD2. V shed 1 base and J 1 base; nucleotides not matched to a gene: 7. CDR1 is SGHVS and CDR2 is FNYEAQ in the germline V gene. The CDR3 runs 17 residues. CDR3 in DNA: TGTGCCAGCAGCTTAGGCCCCCCAGCGGGAGGCCAAGAGACCCAGTACTTC. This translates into CASSLGPPAGGQETQYF.

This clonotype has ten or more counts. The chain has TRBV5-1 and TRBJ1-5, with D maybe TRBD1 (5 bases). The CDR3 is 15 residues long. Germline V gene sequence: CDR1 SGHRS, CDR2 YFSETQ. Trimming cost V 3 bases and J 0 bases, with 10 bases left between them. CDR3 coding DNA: TGCGCCAGCAGCTGGGACGGAGATAGCAATCAGCCCCAGCATTTT. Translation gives CASSWDGDSNQPQHF. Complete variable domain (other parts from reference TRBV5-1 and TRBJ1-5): KAGVTQTPRYLIKTRGQQVTLSCSPISGHRSVSWYQQTPGQGLQFLFEYFSETQRNKGNFPGRFSGRQFSNSRSEMNVSTLELGDSALYLCASSWDGDSNQPQHFGDGTRLSIL.

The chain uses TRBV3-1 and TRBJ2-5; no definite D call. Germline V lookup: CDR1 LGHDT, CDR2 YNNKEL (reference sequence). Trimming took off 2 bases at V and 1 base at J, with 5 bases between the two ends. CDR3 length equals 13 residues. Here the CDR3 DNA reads TGTGCCAGCAGCCAAAACACCCAAGAGACCCAGTACTTC. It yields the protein CASSQNTQETQYF.

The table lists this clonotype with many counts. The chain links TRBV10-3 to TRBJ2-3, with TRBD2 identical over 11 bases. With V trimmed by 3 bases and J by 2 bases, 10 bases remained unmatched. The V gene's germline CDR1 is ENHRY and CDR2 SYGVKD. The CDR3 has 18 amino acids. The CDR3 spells CAISEPDGTSGLTDTQYF. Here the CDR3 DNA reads TGTGCCATCAGTGAACCGGACGGGACTAGCGGACTCACAGATACGCAGTATTTT.

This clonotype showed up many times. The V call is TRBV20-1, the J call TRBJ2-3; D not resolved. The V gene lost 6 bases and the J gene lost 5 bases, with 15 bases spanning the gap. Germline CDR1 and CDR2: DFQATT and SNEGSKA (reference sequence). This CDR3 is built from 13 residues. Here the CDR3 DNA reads TGCAGTGCCTTAGTTTTCCCCATAGATACGCAGTATTTT. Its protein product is CSALVFPIDTQYF.

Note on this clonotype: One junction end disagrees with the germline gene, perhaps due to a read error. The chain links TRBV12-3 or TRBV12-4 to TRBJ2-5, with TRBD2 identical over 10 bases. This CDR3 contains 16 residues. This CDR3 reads CATSLVSGGGQETQYF. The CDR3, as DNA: TGTGCCACCAGTTTAGTGAGCGGGGGGGGGCAAGAGACCCAGTACTTC.

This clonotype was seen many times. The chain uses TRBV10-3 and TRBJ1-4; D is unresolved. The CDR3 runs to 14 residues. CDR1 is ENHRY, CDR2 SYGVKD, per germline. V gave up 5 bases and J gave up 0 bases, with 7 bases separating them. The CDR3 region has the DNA TGTGCCATCAGTCGGACTGCAACTAATGAAAAACTGTTTTTT. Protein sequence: CAISRTATNEKLFF.

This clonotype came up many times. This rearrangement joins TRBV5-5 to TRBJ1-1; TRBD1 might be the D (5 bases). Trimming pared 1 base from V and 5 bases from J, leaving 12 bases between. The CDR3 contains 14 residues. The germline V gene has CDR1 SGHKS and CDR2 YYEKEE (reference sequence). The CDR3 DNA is TGTGCCAGCAGCTTGCAGGGTTCGGGAACTGAAGCTTTCTTT. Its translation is CASSLQGSGTEAFF. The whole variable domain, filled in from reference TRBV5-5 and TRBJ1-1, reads DAGVTQSPTHLIKTRGQQVTLRCSPISGHKSVSWYQQVLGQGPQFIFQYYEKEERGRGNFPDRFSARQFPNYSSELNVNALLLGDSALYLCASSLQGSGTEAFFGQGTRLTVV.

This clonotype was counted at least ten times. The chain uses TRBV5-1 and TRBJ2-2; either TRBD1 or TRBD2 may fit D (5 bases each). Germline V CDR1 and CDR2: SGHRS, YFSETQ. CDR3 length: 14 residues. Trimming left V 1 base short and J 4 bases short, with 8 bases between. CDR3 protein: CASSLPGTTGELFF. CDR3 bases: TGCGCCAGCAGCTTGCCAGGGACCACCGGGGAGCTGTTTTTT.

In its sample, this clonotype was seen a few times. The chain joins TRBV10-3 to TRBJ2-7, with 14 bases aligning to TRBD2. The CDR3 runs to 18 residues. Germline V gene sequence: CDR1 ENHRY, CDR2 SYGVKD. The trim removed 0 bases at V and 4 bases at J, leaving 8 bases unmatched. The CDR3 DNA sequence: TGTGCCATCAGTGAGTCGGGGACTAGCGGGAGTCGGTGGTACGAGCAGTACTTC. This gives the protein CAISESGTSGSRWYEQYF.

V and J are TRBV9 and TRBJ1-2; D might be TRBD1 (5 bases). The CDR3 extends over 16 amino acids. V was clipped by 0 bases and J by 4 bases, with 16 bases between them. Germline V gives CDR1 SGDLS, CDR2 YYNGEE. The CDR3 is CASSVVPGLNAYGYTF. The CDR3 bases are TGTGCCAGCAGCGTAGTCCCAGGGCTAAACGCCTATGGCTACACCTTC.